The sequence of this T cell receptor beta chain was determined in a study of radiotherapy plus CTLA-4 blockade in lung cancer. Overall study: Objective responses were seen in under 20% of patients, disease control in around 31%.

Whole-study findings and limits: Dynamics of early blood T cell clones, together with interferon-beta, were reportedly the best predictors of response. Radiotherapy was combined with ipilimumab, and tumor-derived TCR clones then expanded in blood.

The CDR3 totals 13 residues. V was trimmed by 6 bases and J by 0 bases, leaving 7 bases between them. The V gene's germline CDR1 is SGHVS and CDR2 FQNEAQ. TCRdb keeps only in-frame clones here, not all; method: immunoSEQ multiplex PCR. The sample has under 90,000 clones; about three quarters are singletons. Chemo-refractory metastatic non-small-cell lung cancer patients underwent focal radiation alongside CTLA-4 blockade with ipilimumab. Turning to this clone: Its antigen is not known.

This TCR derives from a human donor with non-small cell lung cancer that progressed on radiotherapy plus ipilimumab. The V call is TRBV7-8, the J call TRBJ2-3, with a possible D match to TRBD1 (6 bases). Sequencing used peripheral blood, obtained from a patient treated with radiotherapy plus ipilimumab. The CDR3 region has the DNA TGTGCCAGCAGACAGGGTAGCACAGATACGCAGTATTTT. Translating gives CASRQGSTDTQYF.